This T cell receptor beta chain was observed in a study of control samples from healthy donors and cancer patients. The ends were cut back, 1 base at V and 2 bases at J, with 7 bases in the middle. This CDR3 contains 14 residues. Germline loops: CDR1 LGHNT, CDR2 FRNRAP. Generated by immunoSEQ multiplex PCR, the TCRdb table keeps only in-frame clones and is missing some. This sample yields approximately 170,000 clones, of which 92% are seen a single time; 0.68% belongs to the top ten. This sequence was found in a young woman in good health. The rearrangement joins TRBV12-5 to TRBJ2-3; no definite D call. Sequenced sample: blood. Here the CDR3 reads CASGLGGYTDTQYF. CDR3 in DNA: TGTGCTAGTGGTTTGGGCGGATACACAGATACGCAGTATTTT.